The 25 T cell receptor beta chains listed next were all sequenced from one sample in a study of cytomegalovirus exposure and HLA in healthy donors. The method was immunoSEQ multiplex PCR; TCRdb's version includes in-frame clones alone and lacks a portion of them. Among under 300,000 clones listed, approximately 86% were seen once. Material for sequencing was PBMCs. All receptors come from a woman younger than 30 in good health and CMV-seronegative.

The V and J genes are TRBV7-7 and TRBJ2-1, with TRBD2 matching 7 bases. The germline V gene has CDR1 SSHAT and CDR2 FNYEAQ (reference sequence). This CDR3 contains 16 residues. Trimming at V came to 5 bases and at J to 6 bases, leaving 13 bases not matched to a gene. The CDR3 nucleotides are TGTGCCAGCAGCCTCTGGAGCGGGATAGGTTCCAATGAGCAGTTCTTC. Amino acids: CASSLWSGIGSNEQFF.

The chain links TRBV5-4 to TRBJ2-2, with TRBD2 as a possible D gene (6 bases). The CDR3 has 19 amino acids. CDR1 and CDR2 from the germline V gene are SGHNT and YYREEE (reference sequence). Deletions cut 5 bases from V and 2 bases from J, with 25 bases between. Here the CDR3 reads CASSSKIRSGRGNTGELFF. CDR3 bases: TGTGCCAGCAGTTCCAAAATACGATCCGGGCGGGGCAACACCGGGGAGCTGTTTTTT.

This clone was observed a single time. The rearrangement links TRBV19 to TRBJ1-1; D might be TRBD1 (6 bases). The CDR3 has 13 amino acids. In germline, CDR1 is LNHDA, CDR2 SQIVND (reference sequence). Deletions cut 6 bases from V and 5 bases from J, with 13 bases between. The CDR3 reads CASSPKGGTEAFF. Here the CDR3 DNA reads TGTGCCAGTAGCCCGAAGGGGGGGACTGAAGCTTTCTTT.

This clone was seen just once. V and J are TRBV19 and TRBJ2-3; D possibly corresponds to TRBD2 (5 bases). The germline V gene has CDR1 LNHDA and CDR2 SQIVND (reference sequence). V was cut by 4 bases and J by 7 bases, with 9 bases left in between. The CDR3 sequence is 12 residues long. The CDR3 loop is CASSTGLYTQYF. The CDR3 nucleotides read TGTGCCAGTAGTACCGGACTCTATACGCAGTATTTT.

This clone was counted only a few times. In DNA form, the CDR3 reads TGTGCCAGCAGTTTGGTGGAGAACTATGGCTACACCTTC. Its translation is CASSLVENYGYTF. This chain links TRBV28 with TRBJ1-2; D unresolved. Trimming cost V 3 bases and J 2 bases, with 7 bases left between them. CDR1 and CDR2 (germline): MDHEN, SYDVKM. The CDR3 is 13 residues long.

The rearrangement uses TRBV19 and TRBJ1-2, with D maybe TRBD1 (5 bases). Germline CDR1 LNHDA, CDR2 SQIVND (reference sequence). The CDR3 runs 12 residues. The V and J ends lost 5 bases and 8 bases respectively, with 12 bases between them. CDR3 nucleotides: TGTGCCAGTAGTGCCAGGGAGGGCGGCTACACCTTC. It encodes CASSAREGGYTF.

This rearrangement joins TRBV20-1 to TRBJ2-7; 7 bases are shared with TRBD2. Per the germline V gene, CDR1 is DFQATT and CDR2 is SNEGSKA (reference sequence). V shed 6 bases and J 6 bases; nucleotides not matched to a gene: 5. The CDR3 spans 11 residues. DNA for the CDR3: TGCAGTGCGAGGGACTACCTCGAGCAGTACTTC. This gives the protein CSARDYLEQYF.

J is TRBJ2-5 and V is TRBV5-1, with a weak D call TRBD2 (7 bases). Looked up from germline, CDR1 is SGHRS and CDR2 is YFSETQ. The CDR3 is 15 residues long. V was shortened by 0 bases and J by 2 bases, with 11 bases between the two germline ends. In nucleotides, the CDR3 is TGCGCCAGCAGCTTGGACGGGGGGCGTCAAGAGACCCAGTACTTC. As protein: CASSLDGGRQETQYF.

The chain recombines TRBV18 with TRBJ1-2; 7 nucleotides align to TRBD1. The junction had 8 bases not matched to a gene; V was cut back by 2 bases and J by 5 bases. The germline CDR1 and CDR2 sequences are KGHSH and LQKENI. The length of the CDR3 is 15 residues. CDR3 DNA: TGTGCCAGCTCACCAGGTATTGAGACAGGGTATGGCTACACCTTC. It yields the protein CASSPGIETGYGYTF.

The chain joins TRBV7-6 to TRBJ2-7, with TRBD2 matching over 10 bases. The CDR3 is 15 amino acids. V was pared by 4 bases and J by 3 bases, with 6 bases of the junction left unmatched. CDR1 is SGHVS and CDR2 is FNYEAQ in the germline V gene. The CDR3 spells CASSSSSGSIYEQYF. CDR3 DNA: TGTGCCAGCAGCTCATCTAGCGGGAGTATCTACGAGCAGTACTTC.

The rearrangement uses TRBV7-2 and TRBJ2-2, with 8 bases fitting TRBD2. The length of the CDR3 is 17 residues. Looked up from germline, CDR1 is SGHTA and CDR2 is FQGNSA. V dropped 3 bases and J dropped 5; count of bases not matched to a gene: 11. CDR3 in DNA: TGTGCCAGCAGCTTTCTGATACAACGGGGGGGTACCGGGGAGCTGTTTTTT. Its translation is CASSFLIQRGGTGELFF.

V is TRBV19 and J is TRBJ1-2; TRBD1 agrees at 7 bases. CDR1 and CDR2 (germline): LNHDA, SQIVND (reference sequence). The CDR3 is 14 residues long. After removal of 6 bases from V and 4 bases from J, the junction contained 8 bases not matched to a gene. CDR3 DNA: TGTGCCAGTAGGTCGGGACAGAGAGTCTATGGCTACACCTTC. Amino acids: CASRSGQRVYGYTF.

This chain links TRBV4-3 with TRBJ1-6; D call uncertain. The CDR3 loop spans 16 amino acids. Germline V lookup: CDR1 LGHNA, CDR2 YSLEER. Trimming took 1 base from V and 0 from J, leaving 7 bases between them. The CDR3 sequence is CASSQVMSSYNSPLHF. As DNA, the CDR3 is TGCGCCAGCAGCCAAGTGATGAGCTCCTATAATTCACCCCTCCACTTT.

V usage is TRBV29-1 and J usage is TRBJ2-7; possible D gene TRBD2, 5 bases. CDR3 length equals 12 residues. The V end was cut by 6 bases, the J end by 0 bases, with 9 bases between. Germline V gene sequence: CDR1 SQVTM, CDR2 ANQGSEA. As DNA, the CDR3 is TGCAGCGTCGGAGACTACTCCTACGAGCAGTACTTC. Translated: CSVGDYSYEQYF.

Written as DNA, the CDR3 is TGTGCCGGGGAAACAGGGGAAGGAAACACCATATATTTT. It specifies CAGETGEGNTIYF. The chain recombines TRBV10-3 with TRBJ1-3, with TRBD1 matching 7 bases. Germline V gene lookup returns CDR1 ENHRY and CDR2 SYGVKD. The CDR3 length is 13 residues. With 11 bases clipped from V and 4 bases from J, the junction kept 8 bases outside the gene matches.

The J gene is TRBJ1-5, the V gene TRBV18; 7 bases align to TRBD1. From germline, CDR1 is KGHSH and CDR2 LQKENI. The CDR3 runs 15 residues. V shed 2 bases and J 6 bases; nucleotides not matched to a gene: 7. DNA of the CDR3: TGTGCCAGCTCACCAAGCCCAGGGGGTAGTCAGCCCCAGCATTTT. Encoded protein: CASSPSPGGSQPQHF.

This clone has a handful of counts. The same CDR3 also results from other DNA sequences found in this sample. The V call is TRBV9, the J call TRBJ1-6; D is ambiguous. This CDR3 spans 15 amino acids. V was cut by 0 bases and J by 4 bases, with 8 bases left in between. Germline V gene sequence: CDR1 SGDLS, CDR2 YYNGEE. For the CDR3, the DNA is TGTGCCAGCAGCGTAGGGGAGGGTTATAATTCACCCCTCCACTTT. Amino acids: CASSVGEGYNSPLHF.

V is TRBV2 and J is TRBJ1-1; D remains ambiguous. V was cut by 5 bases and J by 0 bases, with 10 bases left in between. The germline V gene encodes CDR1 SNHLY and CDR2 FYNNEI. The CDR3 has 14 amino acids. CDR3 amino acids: CASSFRALNTEAFF. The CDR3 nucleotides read TGTGCCAGCAGTTTCCGCGCGTTGAACACTGAAGCTTTCTTT.

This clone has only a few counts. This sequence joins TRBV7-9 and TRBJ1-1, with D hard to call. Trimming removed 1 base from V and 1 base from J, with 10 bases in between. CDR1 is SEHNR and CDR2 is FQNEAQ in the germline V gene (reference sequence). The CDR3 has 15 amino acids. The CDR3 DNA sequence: TGTGCCAGCAGCTTAGGTTGGGCAGCGAACACTGAAGCTTTCTTT. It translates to CASSLGWAANTEAFF.

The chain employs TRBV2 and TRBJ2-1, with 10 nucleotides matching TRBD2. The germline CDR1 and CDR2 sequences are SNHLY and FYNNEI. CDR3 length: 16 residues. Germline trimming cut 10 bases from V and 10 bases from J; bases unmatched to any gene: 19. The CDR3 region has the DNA TGTGCCACCTCTACAGGGACTAGCGACCGGGTGGACGAGCAGTTCTTC. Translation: CATSTGTSDRVDEQFF. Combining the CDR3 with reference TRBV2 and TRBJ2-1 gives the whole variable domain EPEVTQTPSHQVTQMGQEVILRCVPISNHLYFYWYRQILGQKVEFLVSFYNNEISEKSEIFDDQFSVERPDGSNFTLKIRSTKLEDSAMYFCATSTGTSDRVDEQFFGPGTRLTVL.

The CDR3 DNA is TGCGCCAGCAGCCCGCGCCGGGACAGAGATGAAAAACTGTTTTTT. This translates into CASSPRRDRDEKLFF. This chain joins TRBV5-1 and TRBJ1-4, with TRBD1 matching 7 bases. Germline CDR1 is SGHRS and CDR2 is YFSETQ. The J segment lost 6 bases and the V segment lost 4 bases, leaving 9 bases of the junction unmatched. The CDR3 is 15 amino acids.

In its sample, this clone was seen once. The CDR3 loop is CASSVEAGPAGANVLTF. The CDR3 bases are TGTGCCAGCAGCGTAGAGGCAGGGCCGGCTGGGGCCAACGTCCTGACTTTC. V gene TRBV9 combines with J gene TRBJ2-6, with D possibly matching TRBD1 (5 bases). Germline V gives CDR1 SGDLS, CDR2 YYNGEE. V was shortened by 0 bases and J by 2 bases, with 12 bases between the two germline ends. The CDR3 is 17 residues long.

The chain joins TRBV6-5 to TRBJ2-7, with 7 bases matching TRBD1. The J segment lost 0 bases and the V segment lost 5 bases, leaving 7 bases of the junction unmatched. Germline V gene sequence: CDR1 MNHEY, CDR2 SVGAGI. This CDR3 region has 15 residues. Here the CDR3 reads CASSSDRVLSYEQYF. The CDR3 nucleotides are TGTGCCAGCAGTAGTGACAGGGTCCTCTCCTACGAGCAGTACTTC.

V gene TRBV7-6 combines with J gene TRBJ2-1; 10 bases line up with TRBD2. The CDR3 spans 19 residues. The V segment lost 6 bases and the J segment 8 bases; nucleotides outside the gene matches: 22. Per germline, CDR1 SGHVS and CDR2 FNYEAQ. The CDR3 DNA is TGTGCCAGCAGTTACAACGCGGGTGGTCCTAGCGGGGGTGGAGATGAGCAGTTCTTC. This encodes CASSYNAGGPSGGGDEQFF.

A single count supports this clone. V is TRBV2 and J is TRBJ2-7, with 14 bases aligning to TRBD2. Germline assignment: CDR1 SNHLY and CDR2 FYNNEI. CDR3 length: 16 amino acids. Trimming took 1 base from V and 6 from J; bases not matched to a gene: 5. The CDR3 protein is CASSEGNGLAGGEQYF. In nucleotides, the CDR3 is TGTGCCAGCAGTGAAGGAAACGGACTAGCGGGAGGCGAGCAGTACTTC.